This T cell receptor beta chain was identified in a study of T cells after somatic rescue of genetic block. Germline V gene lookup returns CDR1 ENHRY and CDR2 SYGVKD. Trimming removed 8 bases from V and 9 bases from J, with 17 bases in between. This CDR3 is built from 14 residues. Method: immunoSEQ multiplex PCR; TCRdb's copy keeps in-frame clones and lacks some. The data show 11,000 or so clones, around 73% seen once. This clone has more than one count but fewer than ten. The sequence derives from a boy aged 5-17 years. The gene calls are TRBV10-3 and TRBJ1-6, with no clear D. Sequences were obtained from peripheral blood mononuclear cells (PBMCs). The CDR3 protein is CAIASTGSGSPLHF. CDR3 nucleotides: TGTGCCATCGCTTCCACGGGGTCGGGTTCACCCCTCCACTTT.